This TCR beta chain was captured by sequencing in a study of blood T cell repertoires in COVID-19. As for the study in general: Samples came from the United States, Italy and Spain, spanning acute and convalescent COVID-19. In each case, the material was cDNA or gDNA derived from T cells, B-cell-depleted T cells, or PBMCs.

The data were produced by immunoSEQ multiplex PCR, yet TCRdb's version contains in-frame clones alone and is incomplete. The sample lists some 80,000 clones, 90% occurring once. Germline CDR1 MGHRA, CDR2 YSYEKL. This CDR3 has 14 amino acids. V lost 2 bases and J 11 bases, leaving 18 bases between the germline ends. This receptor was taken from a woman of 80 years or more with active or convalescent COVID-19. Sequencing used peripheral blood. The chain couples TRBV4-1 to TRBJ1-1; TRBD1 might be the D (6 bases). DNA for the CDR3: TGCGCCAGCAGCCAATCACAGGGAAATACCGCCGCTTTCTTT. Its protein is CASSQSQGNTAAFF.